The clone carrying this TCR beta chain was counted a few times. The read terminates 3 residues before the CDR3 end, so the remaining end is supplied by the germline J gene. The data originate from a study of T cell clonality in common variable immunodeficiency. Caucasian heritage predominated among both patients and controls. Donors gave 5 to 8 ml heparinized peripheral whole blood. Trimming took 6 bases from V and 6 from J; bases not matched to a gene: 9. CDR3 size: 13 residues. The germline V gene encodes CDR1 DFQATT and CDR2 SNEGSKA (reference sequence). Clones were sequenced by immunoSEQ multiplex PCR, and TCRdb holds only the in-frame ones, with some missing. This record lists tens of thousands of clones, none seen once only, and the top ten clones contain about 0.8%.

The chain recombines TRBV20-1 with TRBJ2-7, with 9 bases that match TRBD1. Specimen: peripheral blood mononuclear cells. The source of this sequence is a person between 18 and 69 years old in good health. CDR3 residues: CSAARGQGSEQYF. Partial CDR3 DNA: TGCAGTGCAGCCAGGGGACAGGGTTCCGAG.